The rows below give T cell receptor beta chains drawn from one sample of a study of blood T cell repertoires in COVID-19. Clones were sequenced by immunoSEQ multiplex PCR, and TCRdb holds only the in-frame ones, with some missing. Counted here are 110,000 or so clones, about three quarters occurring once; the ten biggest clones make up approximately 4.3%. Specimen: peripheral blood. All receptors derive from a human donor in a cohort sampled during active or convalescent COVID-19. CDR3s include the opening cysteine and the closing phenylalanine or tryptophan. Fields, in order: clone size, V gene, J gene, D gene, CDR3 DNA, CDR3 protein. D genes are given only for firm matches. Size is stated for part of the rows, as once, few or many counts, or as a class when the clone is expanded.

clone size: NA; V gene: TRBV5-4; J gene: TRBJ2-5; D gene: TRBD2; CDR3 DNA: TGTGCCAGCAGTCATGGCGGTAGGACTAGTTACCTGGAGACCCAGTACTTC; CDR3 protein: CASSHGGRTSYLETQYF
clone size: NA; V gene: TRBV28; J gene: TRBJ1-2; D gene: TRBD1; CDR3 DNA: TGTGCCAGCAGTTTACCGGGACAGACTTATGGCTACACCTTC; CDR3 protein: CASSLPGQTYGYTF
clone size: few; V gene: TRBV10-1; J gene: TRBJ2-7; D gene: NA; CDR3 DNA: TGCGCCAGCAGTGAGTCGGGGAGGGGGTACGAGCAGTACTTC; CDR3 protein: CASSESGRGYEQYF
clone size: once; V gene: TRBV6-2/TRBV6-3; J gene: TRBJ2-3; D gene: NA; CDR3 DNA: TGTGCCAGCAGTTCCTTTCCTAGTATTTTGGTAGATACGCAGTATTTT; CDR3 protein: CASSSFPSILVDTQYF
clone size: NA; V gene: TRBV7-9; J gene: TRBJ2-2; D gene: TRBD1; CDR3 DNA: TGTGCCAGCAGCTTACGAGTAGGGGGCGCTGGGACCGGGGAGCTGTTTTTT; CDR3 protein: CASSLRVGGAGTGELFF
clone size: few; V gene: TRBV6-2/TRBV6-3; J gene: TRBJ1-3; D gene: NA; CDR3 DNA: TGTGCCAGCAGTTATCGGGTCTCTGGAAACACCATATATTTT; CDR3 protein: CASSYRVSGNTIYF
clone size: NA; V gene: TRBV7-9; J gene: TRBJ2-7; D gene: TRBD1; CDR3 DNA: TGTGCCAGCAGCTTAGGCGACAGGGGGGAAATCGAGCAGTACTTC; CDR3 protein: CASSLGDRGEIEQYF
clone size: NA; V gene: TRBV18; J gene: TRBJ1-5; D gene: NA; CDR3 DNA: TGTGCCAGCTCGCCCTCTGGGCCCAATCAGCCCCAGCATTTT; CDR3 protein: CASSPSGPNQPQHF
clone size: few; V gene: TRBV24-1; J gene: TRBJ2-5; D gene: TRBD1; CDR3 DNA: TGTGCCACCAGTGAACCCGGGACAGGGATCACGGAGACCCAGTACTTC; CDR3 protein: CATSEPGTGITETQYF
clone size: few; V gene: TRBV4-1; J gene: TRBJ2-3; D gene: TRBD2; CDR3 DNA: TGCGCCAGCAGCCAGGGACTAGCGGGATTTGTAGATACGCAGTATTTT; CDR3 protein: CASSQGLAGFVDTQYF
clone size: NA; V gene: TRBV6-2/TRBV6-3; J gene: TRBJ1-3; D gene: NA; CDR3 DNA: TGTGCCAGCAGTTTGGACAGCTCTGGAAACACCATATATTTT; CDR3 protein: CASSLDSSGNTIYF
clone size: once; V gene: TRBV27; J gene: TRBJ1-2; D gene: TRBD1; CDR3 DNA: TGTGCCAGCAGTGCCCAGGGGGCCCGCTATGGCTACACCTTC; CDR3 protein: CASSAQGARYGYTF
clone size: NA; V gene: TRBV6-2/TRBV6-3; J gene: TRBJ1-4; D gene: NA; CDR3 DNA: TGTGCCAGCAGTTCTGCAGGCATCCGTGAAAAACTGTTTTTT; CDR3 protein: CASSSAGIREKLFF
clone size: few; V gene: TRBV7-2; J gene: TRBJ2-5; D gene: NA; CDR3 DNA: TGTGCCAGCAGCTCTGCCCCACAGGAGGGGCAAGAGACCCAGTACTTC; CDR3 protein: CASSSAPQEGQETQYF
clone size: NA; V gene: TRBV9; J gene: TRBJ2-2; D gene: NA; CDR3 DNA: TGTGCCAGCAGGAGAGGCGGGGAGCTGTTTTTT; CDR3 protein: CASRRGGELFF
clone size: NA; V gene: TRBV7-2; J gene: TRBJ1-2; D gene: TRBD1; CDR3 DNA: TGTGCCAGCAGCTTAAGGGGGACAGGGGGTGGCTACACCTTC; CDR3 protein: CASSLRGTGGGYTF
clone size: few; V gene: TRBV6-4; J gene: TRBJ1-5; D gene: TRBD1; CDR3 DNA: TGTGCCAGCAGCGCGGACAGGGATCAGCCCCAGCATTTT; CDR3 protein: CASSADRDQPQHF
clone size: NA; V gene: TRBV9; J gene: TRBJ1-1; D gene: NA; CDR3 DNA: TGTGCCAGCAGCCAGGGGATGAACACTGAAGCTTTCTTT; CDR3 protein: CASSQGMNTEAFF
clone size: NA; V gene: TRBV29-1; J gene: TRBJ2-3; D gene: TRBD2; CDR3 DNA: TGCAGCGTAGGACTAGCGGGAGGGCCCACAGATACGCAGTATTTT; CDR3 protein: CSVGLAGGPTDTQYF
clone size: NA; V gene: TRBV27; J gene: TRBJ1-1; D gene: NA; CDR3 DNA: TGTGCCAGCAGGACATCGGGCGGGGCGTCTGCTTTCTTT; CDR3 protein: CASRTSGGASAFF
clone size: NA; V gene: TRBV5-8; J gene: TRBJ2-6; D gene: TRBD1; CDR3 DNA: TGTGCCAGCAGCTTTACAGACAGGGAAACCAACGTCCTGACTTTC; CDR3 protein: CASSFTDRETNVLTF
clone size: few; V gene: TRBV6-2/TRBV6-3; J gene: TRBJ2-7; D gene: NA; CDR3 DNA: TGTGCCAGCAGCCACCATCCGATACAGTCGAGCTCCTACGAGCAGTACTTC; CDR3 protein: CASSHHPIQSSSYEQYF
clone size: NA; V gene: TRBV6-2/TRBV6-3; J gene: TRBJ1-2; D gene: TRBD1; CDR3 DNA: TGTGCCAGCAGTTACCAGACAGGGTATGGCTACACCTTC; CDR3 protein: CASSYQTGYGYTF
clone size: NA; V gene: TRBV6-5; J gene: TRBJ2-2; D gene: TRBD2; CDR3 DNA: TGTGCCAGCAGCGGGGGGAGGGAGCGCACCGGGGAGCTGTTTTTT; CDR3 protein: CASSGGRERTGELFF
clone size: NA; V gene: TRBV3-1/TRBV3-2; J gene: TRBJ1-6; D gene: NA; CDR3 DNA: TGTGCCAGCAGCCAAGATTCCAGGGTTGGTTCACCCCTCCACTTT; CDR3 protein: CASSQDSRVGSPLHF
clone size: few; V gene: TRBV28; J gene: TRBJ1-5; D gene: TRBD1; CDR3 DNA: TGTGCCAGCAGTTTAAAGTCTTTCAGGGGGGATCAGCCCCAGCATTTT; CDR3 protein: CASSLKSFRGDQPQHF
clone size: NA; V gene: TRBV28; J gene: TRBJ1-2; D gene: NA; CDR3 DNA: TGTGCCAGCAGCACCCCTAAAAACTATGGCTACACCTTC; CDR3 protein: CASSTPKNYGYTF
clone size: NA; V gene: TRBV6-1; J gene: TRBJ2-5; D gene: TRBD2; CDR3 DNA: TGTGCCAGCAGTGAAGTGAGCGGGAGGGCCCAAGAGACCCAGTACTTC; CDR3 protein: CASSEVSGRAQETQYF
clone size: once; V gene: TRBV27; J gene: TRBJ2-1; D gene: TRBD2; CDR3 DNA: TGTGCCAGCACCCTTAGCGGGAGGCCTCCTGCATACAATGAGCAGTTCTTC; CDR3 protein: CASTLSGRPPAYNEQFF
clone size: NA; V gene: TRBV7-8; J gene: TRBJ2-7; D gene: TRBD2; CDR3 DNA: TGTGCCAGCAGCTTAGGAGCGGGAGGCATTAACTACGAGCAGTACTTC; CDR3 protein: CASSLGAGGINYEQYF
clone size: NA; V gene: TRBV19; J gene: TRBJ2-5; D gene: TRBD2; CDR3 DNA: TGTGCCAGTAGTATGGGGAGGGGTCAAGAGACCCAGTACTTC; CDR3 protein: CASSMGRGQETQYF
clone size: NA; V gene: TRBV11-2; J gene: TRBJ2-1; D gene: NA; CDR3 DNA: TGTGCCAGCAGCTTAGATAATCGATTAGAATCCTACAATGAGCAGTTCTTC; CDR3 protein: CASSLDNRLESYNEQFF
clone size: NA; V gene: TRBV19; J gene: TRBJ2-2; D gene: TRBD2; CDR3 DNA: TGTGCCAGTTCCCGTGACGGAGGATATGGACTAGCGGGAGATTATTTCAGGGGCGTCGGGGAGCTGTTTTTT; CDR3 protein: CASSRDGGYGLAGDYFRGVGELFF
clone size: NA; V gene: TRBV7-8; J gene: TRBJ1-2; D gene: NA; CDR3 DNA: TGTGCCAGCAGCTTAGTAGCAGGGGCCTCTAACTATGGCTACACCTTC; CDR3 protein: CASSLVAGASNYGYTF
clone size: few; V gene: TRBV11-1; J gene: TRBJ2-7; D gene: NA; CDR3 DNA: TGTGCCAGCAGCTATTCGTATTGGGGGCACGAGCAGTACTTC; CDR3 protein: CASSYSYWGHEQYF
clone size: NA; V gene: TRBV4-1; J gene: TRBJ2-7; D gene: TRBD1; CDR3 DNA: TGCGCCAGCAGCCAGATGGGACAGGGGGACGACGAGCAGTACTTC; CDR3 protein: CASSQMGQGDDEQYF
clone size: once; V gene: TRBV28; J gene: TRBJ1-2; D gene: NA; CDR3 DNA: TGTGCCAGTCGTACTGGAGGTGACTATGGCTACACCTTC; CDR3 protein: CASRTGGDYGYTF
clone size: NA; V gene: TRBV5-1; J gene: TRBJ2-2; D gene: NA; CDR3 DNA: TGCGCCAGCAGCTTGAGTGGGACACCGAACACCGGGGAGCTGTTTTTT; CDR3 protein: CASSLSGTPNTGELFF
clone size: NA; V gene: TRBV30; J gene: TRBJ1-2; D gene: TRBD1; CDR3 DNA: TGTGCCTGGAGACTAGGGACAGGAGATTACTATGGCTACACCTTC; CDR3 protein: CAWRLGTGDYYGYTF
clone size: once; V gene: TRBV3-1/TRBV3-2; J gene: TRBJ2-7; D gene: NA; CDR3 DNA: TGTGCCAGCAGTCTCCTTGGAGCTGTGAGCTCCTACGAGCAGTACTTC; CDR3 protein: CASSLLGAVSSYEQYF